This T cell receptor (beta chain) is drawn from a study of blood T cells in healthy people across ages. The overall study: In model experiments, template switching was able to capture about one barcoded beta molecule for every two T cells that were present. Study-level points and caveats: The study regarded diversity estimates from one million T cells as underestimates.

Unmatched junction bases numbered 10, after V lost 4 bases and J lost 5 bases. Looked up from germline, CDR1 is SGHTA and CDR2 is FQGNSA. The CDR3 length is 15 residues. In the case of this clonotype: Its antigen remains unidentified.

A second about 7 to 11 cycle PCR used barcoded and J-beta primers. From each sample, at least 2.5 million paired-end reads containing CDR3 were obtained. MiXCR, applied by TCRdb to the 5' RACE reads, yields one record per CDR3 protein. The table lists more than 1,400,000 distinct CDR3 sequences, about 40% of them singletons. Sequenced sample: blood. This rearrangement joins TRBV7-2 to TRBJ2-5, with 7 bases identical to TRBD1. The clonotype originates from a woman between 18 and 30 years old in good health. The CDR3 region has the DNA TGTGCCAGCAGCTCTCGACAGGGCCTGGGGGAGACCCAGTACTTC. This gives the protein CASSSRQGLGETQYF.